This TCR beta chain was captured by sequencing in a study of cytotoxic CD8 clonotypes in ibrutinib-treated CLL. Study overall: The patients comprised approximately 11 relapsed/refractory and around 15 treatment-naive cases, approximately 17 IGHV unmutated. Investigators reported 25 or so partial and 2 complete responses; after median about 74 months, approximately 15 patients remained remitted and some twelve progressed.

The intended depth for sequencing was 1 in 200,000 to 1 in 1 million T cells. Libraries were prepared by immunoSEQ multiplex PCR; TCRdb keeps only in-frame clonotypes and omits some of them. Among about 140,000 clones listed, approximately 75% were seen once. The CDR3 is 15 residues long. Per germline, CDR1 SGHRS and CDR2 YFSETQ. Trimming at V came to 2 bases and at J to 4 bases, leaving 4 bases not matched to a gene. This chain joins TRBV5-1 and TRBJ2-7, with 12 bases that match TRBD2. The receptor was isolated from a human donor with chronic lymphocytic leukemia. The sequences come from PBMCs, collected after 12 months of ibrutinib treatment. The CDR3 spells CASSFTSGGWYEQYF. DNA of the CDR3: TGCGCCAGCAGCTTCACTAGCGGGGGGTGGTACGAGCAGTACTTC.